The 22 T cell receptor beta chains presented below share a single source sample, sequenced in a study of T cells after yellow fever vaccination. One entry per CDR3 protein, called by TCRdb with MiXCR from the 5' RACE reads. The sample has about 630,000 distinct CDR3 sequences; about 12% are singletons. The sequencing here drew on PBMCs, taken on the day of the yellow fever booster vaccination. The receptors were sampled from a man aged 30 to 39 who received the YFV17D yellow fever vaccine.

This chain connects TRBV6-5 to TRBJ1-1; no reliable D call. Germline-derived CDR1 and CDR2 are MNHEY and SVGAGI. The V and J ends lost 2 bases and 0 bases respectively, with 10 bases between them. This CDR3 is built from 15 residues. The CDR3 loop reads CASSYGRNMNTEAFF. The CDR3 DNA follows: TGTGCCAGCAGTTACGGCAGGAACATGAACACTGAAGCTTTCTTT.

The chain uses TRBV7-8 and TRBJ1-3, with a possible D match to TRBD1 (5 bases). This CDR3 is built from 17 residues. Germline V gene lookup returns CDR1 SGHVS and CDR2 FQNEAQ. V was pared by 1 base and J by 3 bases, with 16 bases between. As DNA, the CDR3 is TGTGCCAGCAGCTTAGTGCCCAGGGCTCAAGATGGAAACACCATATATTTT. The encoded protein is CASSLVPRAQDGNTIYF.

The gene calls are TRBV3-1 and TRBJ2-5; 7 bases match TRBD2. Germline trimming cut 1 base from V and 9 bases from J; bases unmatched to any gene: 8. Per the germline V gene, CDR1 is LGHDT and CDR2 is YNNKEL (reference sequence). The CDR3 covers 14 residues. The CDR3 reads CASSQVGTTVAQYF. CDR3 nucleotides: TGTGCCAGCAGCCAAGTTGGGACTACGGTCGCCCAGTACTTC.

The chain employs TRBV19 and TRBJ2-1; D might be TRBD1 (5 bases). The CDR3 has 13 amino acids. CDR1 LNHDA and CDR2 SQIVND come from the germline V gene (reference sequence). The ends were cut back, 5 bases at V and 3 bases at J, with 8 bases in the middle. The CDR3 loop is CASSGHNYNEQFF. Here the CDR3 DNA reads TGTGCCAGTAGTGGACACAACTACAATGAGCAGTTCTTC.

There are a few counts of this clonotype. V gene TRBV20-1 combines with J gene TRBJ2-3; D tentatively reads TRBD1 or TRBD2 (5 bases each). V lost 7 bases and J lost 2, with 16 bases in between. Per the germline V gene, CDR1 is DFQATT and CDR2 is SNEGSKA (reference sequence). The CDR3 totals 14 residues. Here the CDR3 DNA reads TGCAGTGTCAAGTGGGGCGGACTCACAGATACGCAGTATTTT. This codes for CSVKWGGLTDTQYF.

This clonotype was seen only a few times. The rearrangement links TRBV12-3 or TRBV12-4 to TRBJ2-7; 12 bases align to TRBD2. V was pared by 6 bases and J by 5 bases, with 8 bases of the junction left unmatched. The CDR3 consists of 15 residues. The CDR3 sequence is CASRLGTSGRHEQYF. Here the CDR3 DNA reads TGTGCCAGCAGACTAGGGACTAGCGGGCGCCACGAGCAGTACTTC.

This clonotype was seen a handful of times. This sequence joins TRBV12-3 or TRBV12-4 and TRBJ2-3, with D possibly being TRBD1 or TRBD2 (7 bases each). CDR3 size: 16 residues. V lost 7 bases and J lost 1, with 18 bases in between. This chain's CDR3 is CASTRNRGGGTDTQYF. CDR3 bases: TGTGCCAGCACTAGAAACAGGGGAGGGGGCACAGATACGCAGTATTTT.

CDR3 bases: TGTGCCAGCAGCTTGAAAATAGCGGGAGTTGAGCAGTTCTTC. Its protein product is CASSLKIAGVEQFF. The rearrangement uses TRBV5-8 and TRBJ2-1; 9 nucleotides align to TRBD2. The junction had 5 bases not matched to a gene; V was cut back by 1 base and J by 9 bases. Per germline, CDR1 SGHTS and CDR2 YDEGEE. CDR3 length equals 14 residues.

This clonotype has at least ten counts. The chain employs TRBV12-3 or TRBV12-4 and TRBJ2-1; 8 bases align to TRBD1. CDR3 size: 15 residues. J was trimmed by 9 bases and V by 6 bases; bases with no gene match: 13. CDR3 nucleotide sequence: TGTGCCAGCAGCCCGGGACAGGAGGGGTGGGGTGAGCAGTTCTTC. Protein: CASSPGQEGWGEQFF.

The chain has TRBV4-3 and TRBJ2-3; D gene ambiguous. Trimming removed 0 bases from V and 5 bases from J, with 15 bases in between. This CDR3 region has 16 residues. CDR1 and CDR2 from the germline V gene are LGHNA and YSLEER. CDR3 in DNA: TGCGCCAGCAGCCAAGATCTAACGTCGGTAGGAGATACGCAGTATTTT. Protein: CASSQDLTSVGDTQYF.

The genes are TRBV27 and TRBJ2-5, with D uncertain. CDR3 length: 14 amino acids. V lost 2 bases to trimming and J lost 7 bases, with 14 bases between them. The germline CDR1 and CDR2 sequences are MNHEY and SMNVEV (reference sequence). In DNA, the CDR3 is TGTGCCAGCAGTTTAACAAGAAATTGGGTGACCCAGTACTTC. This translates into CASSLTRNWVTQYF.

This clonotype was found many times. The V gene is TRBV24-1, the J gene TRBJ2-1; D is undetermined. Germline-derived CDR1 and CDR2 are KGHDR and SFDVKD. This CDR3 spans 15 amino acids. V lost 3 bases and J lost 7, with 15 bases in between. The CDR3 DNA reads TGTGCCACCAGTGATAGGTCGGGCCCTCGGAATGAGCAGTTCTTC. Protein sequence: CATSDRSGPRNEQFF.

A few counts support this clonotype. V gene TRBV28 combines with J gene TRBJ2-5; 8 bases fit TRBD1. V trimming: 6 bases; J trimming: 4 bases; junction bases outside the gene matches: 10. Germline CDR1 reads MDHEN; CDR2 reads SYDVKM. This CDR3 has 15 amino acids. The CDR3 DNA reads TGTGCCAGCAGCCGTCCCCAGGGGGCTGGAGAGACCCAGTACTTC. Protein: CASSRPQGAGETQYF.

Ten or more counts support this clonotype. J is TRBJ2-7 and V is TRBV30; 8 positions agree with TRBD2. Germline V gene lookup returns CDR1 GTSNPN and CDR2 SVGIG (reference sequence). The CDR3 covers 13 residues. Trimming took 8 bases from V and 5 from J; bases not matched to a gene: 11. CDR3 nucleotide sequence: TGTGCCCAAGACCGGGGGGGATCCCACGAGCAGTACTTC. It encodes CAQDRGGSHEQYF.

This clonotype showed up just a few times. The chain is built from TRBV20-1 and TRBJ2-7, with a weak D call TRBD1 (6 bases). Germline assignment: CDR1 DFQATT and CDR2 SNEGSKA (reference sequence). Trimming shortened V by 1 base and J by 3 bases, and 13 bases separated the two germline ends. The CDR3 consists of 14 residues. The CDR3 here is CSARALVGGYEQYF. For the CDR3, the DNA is TGCAGTGCTAGAGCTCTAGTAGGGGGCTACGAGCAGTACTTC.

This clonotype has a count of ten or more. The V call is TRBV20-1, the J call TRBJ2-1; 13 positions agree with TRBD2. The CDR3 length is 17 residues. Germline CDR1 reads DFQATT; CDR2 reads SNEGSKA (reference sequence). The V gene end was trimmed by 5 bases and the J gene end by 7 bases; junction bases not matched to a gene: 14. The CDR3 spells CSADRGGTSGRGNEQFF. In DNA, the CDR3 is TGCAGTGCTGACAGGGGGGGAACTAGCGGGAGGGGGAATGAGCAGTTCTTC.

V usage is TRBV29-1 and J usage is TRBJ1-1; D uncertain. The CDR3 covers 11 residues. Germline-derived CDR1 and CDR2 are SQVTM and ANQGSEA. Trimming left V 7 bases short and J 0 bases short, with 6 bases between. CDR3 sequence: CSGTVNTEAFF. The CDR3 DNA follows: TGCAGCGGGACGGTGAACACTGAAGCTTTCTTT.

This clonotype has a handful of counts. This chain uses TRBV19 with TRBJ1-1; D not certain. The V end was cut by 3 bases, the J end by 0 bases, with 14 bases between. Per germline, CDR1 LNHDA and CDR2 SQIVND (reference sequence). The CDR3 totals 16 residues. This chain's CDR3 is CASSINGREVNTEAFF. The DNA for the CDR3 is TGTGCCAGTAGTATTAACGGGAGGGAGGTGAACACTGAAGCTTTCTTT.

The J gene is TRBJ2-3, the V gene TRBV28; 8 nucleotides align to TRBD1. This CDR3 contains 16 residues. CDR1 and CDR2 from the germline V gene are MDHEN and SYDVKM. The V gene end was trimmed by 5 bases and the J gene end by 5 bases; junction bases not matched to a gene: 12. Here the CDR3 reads CASSLPRQGAGDTQYF. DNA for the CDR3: TGTGCCAGCAGTCTCCCCCGGCAGGGGGCGGGAGATACGCAGTATTTT.

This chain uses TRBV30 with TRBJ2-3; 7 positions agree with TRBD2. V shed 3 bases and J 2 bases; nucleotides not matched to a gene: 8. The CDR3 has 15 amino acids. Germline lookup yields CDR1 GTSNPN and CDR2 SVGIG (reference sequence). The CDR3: CAWSLGGGSTDTQYF. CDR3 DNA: TGTGCCTGGAGCCTGGGCGGGGGATCCACAGATACGCAGTATTTT.

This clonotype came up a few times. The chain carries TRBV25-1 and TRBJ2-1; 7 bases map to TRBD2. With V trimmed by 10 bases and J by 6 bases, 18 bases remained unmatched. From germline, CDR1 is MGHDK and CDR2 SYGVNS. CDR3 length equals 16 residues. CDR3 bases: TGTGCCACCTCCCGGGCTCAAGCGGGGCGCTCCAATGAGCAGTTCTTC. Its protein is CATSRAQAGRSNEQFF. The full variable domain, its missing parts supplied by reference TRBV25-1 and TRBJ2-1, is EADIYQTPRYLVIGTGKKITLECSQTMGHDKMYWYQQDPGMELHLIHYSYGVNSTEKGDLSSESTVSRIRTEHFPLTLESARPSHTSQYLCATSRAQAGRSNEQFFGPGTRLTVL.

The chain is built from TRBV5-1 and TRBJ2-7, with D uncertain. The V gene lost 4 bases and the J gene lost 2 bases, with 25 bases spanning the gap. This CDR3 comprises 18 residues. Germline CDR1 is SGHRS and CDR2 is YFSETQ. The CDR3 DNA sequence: TGCGCCAGCAGCCCCATTCCGGAGTCCCACGACCTTACCTACGAGCAGTACTTC. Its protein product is CASSPIPESHDLTYEQYF.